This record covers a single T cell receptor beta chain. Its matching antigen is unknown. Trimming took 6 bases from V and 6 from J, leaving 12 bases between them. This CDR3 is built from 13 residues. Template switching created a universal primer site, and the cDNA included unique molecular identifiers. TCRdb called the 5' RACE reads again in MiXCR, with one record for every CDR3 protein. The table records about 690,000 distinct CDR3 sequences, 5.5% to 7.5% of them present only once. These data come from a study of identical twins. The study, taken as a whole, reports: With beta out-of-frame sequences, excess sharing by twins was weaker. Invariant MAIT and iNKT cells could partly confound zero-insertion analyses. Without tracking the same donors, conclusions rested on cross-sectional statistical analysis.

J is TRBJ1-5 and V is TRBV12-3 or TRBV12-4; perhaps TRBD1 as D (6 bases). What was sequenced was naive T cells sorted from blood. This sequence was found in a young man in good health. CDR3 sequence reads: CASRQNRVQPQHF. The CDR3 DNA reads TGTGCCAGCAGACAAAACAGGGTTCAGCCCCAGCATTTT.